This entry is about one TCR beta chain. This sample is drawn from a study of cytomegalovirus exposure and HLA in healthy donors. This CDR3 spans 14 amino acids. CDR1 is SGHKS, CDR2 YYEKEE, per germline (reference sequence). V lost 4 bases and J 0 bases, leaving 11 bases between the germline ends. PCR amplification relied on 60 Vbeta primers (plus 13 Jbeta primers). Sequenced by immunoSEQ multiplex PCR; TCRdb stores in-frame clones only, minus some. The data hold roughly 200,000 clones, with roughly 79% observed a single time. This rearrangement joins TRBV5-5 to TRBJ2-7, with D tentatively TRBD1 (6 bases). This clonotype originated in a male donor in good health and CMV-seronegative. The sample taken for sequencing was PBMCs. In DNA, the CDR3 is TGTGCCAGCAGCGACGGACAGAGCTCCTACGAGCAGTACTTC. It encodes CASSDGQSSYEQYF.